This T cell receptor beta chain was recovered during a study of CD8 T cells in ankylosing spondylitis. This clonotype occurred a few times. TCRdb analysed the 5' RACE reads with MiXCR anew, one entry per CDR3 protein. Found here are around 300,000 distinct CDR3 sequences, about 15% of them singletons; the top ten hold around 1%. The CDR3 spans 14 residues. Germline CDR1 and CDR2: DFQATT and SNEGSKA (reference sequence). V lost 2 bases, J lost 0 bases, and 11 bases lay in between. The sample comprised blood, either unsorted or a sorted T cell fraction (not recorded which). The clonotype originates from a male donor with ankylosing spondylitis or in good health (not recorded which). The chain links TRBV20-1 to TRBJ2-7, with D unclear. CDR3: CSARPRFRSYEQYF. The CDR3 DNA follows: TGCAGTGCTAGACCGAGGTTTCGCTCCTACGAGCAGTACTTC.